The sequence of this T cell receptor (beta chain) was determined in a study of CD8 T cells in ankylosing spondylitis. CDR1 and CDR2 from the germline V gene are SGHDT and YYEEEE. V lost 4 bases, J lost 8 bases, and 13 bases stayed unmatched. The CDR3 is 16 amino acids. This clonotype has a count of ten or more. Its cognate antigen is unknown. As the method for making TCR beta libraries, quantitative 5'-RACE with molecular barcodes was used. In TCRdb, the 5' RACE reads were re-called with MiXCR into one record per CDR3 protein. The top ten hold around 7% of the sample, which has under 250,000 distinct CDR3 sequences, about 11% seen once. Findings and limits, study-wide: It was reported that disease-linked clones were significantly enriched in matched ankylosing spondylitis synovial fluid. Ankylosing spondylitis blood appeared to be characterized by a TCR beta motif of eight highly homologous variants.

The origin of this receptor is a male donor with ankylosing spondylitis or in good health (not recorded which). The chain carries TRBV5-6 and TRBJ2-1, with 9 bases aligning to TRBD1. Sequencing was carried out using blood, either unsorted or a sorted T cell fraction (not recorded which). CDR3 sequence (DNA): TGTGCCAGCAGCCCGCTAACAGGGGGCGAGTCATATGAGCAGTTCTTC. Its protein product is CASSPLTGGESYEQFF.